These T cell receptor beta chains were read from a single sample in a study of shared clonotypes between healthy human individuals. The data were produced by immunoSEQ multiplex PCR, yet TCRdb's version contains in-frame clones alone and is incomplete. The sample carries about 470,000 clones, roughly 77% recorded once. Sequenced: PBMCs. These receptors all come from a woman aged 40 to 50 in good health. Some clones in this sample may be carry-over from other donors' samples. Each CDR3 is given with its conserved first and last residue. Each record gives: D gene, V gene, J gene, clone size, CDR3 length, CDR3 protein, CDR3 DNA. The D gene is left open where the match is weak. A clone size is listed for some rows: how often the clone was seen (once, few, many), or a class if it is expanded.

d_call: NA; v_call: TRBV30; j_call: TRBJ2-5; clone_size: NA; cdr3_length: 12; cdr3_aa: CAWSWGGETQYF; cdr3_nt: TGTGCCTGGAGTTGGGGCGGGGAGACCCAGTACTTC
d_call: NA; v_call: TRBV7-2; j_call: TRBJ2-5; clone_size: NA; cdr3_length: 12; cdr3_aa: CASSPNQETQYF; cdr3_nt: TGTGCCAGCAGCCCCAACCAAGAGACCCAGTACTTC
d_call: TRBD2; v_call: TRBV28; j_call: TRBJ2-1; clone_size: NA; cdr3_length: 15; cdr3_aa: CASRWTSGSVHEQFF; cdr3_nt: TGTGCCAGCAGGTGGACTAGCGGGAGTGTTCATGAGCAGTTCTTC
d_call: NA; v_call: TRBV11-2; j_call: TRBJ2-7; clone_size: NA; cdr3_length: 13; cdr3_aa: CASSSNSIYEQYF; cdr3_nt: TGTGCCAGCAGCTCAAATAGCATCTACGAGCAGTACTTC
d_call: TRBD2; v_call: TRBV9; j_call: TRBJ2-1; clone_size: NA; cdr3_length: 18; cdr3_aa: CASSVASGRGVSYNEQFF; cdr3_nt: TGTGCCAGCAGCGTAGCTAGCGGGAGAGGTGTCTCCTACAATGAGCAGTTCTTC
d_call: TRBD1; v_call: TRBV11-2; j_call: TRBJ1-2; clone_size: once; cdr3_length: 14; cdr3_aa: CASSFDRGDYGYTF; cdr3_nt: TGTGCCAGCAGCTTCGACAGGGGAGACTATGGCTACACCTTC
d_call: NA; v_call: TRBV5-4; j_call: TRBJ2-7; clone_size: many; cdr3_length: 12; cdr3_aa: CASSLAPGEQYF; cdr3_nt: TGTGCCAGCAGCTTGGCGCCTGGCGAGCAGTACTTC
d_call: NA; v_call: TRBV7-3; j_call: TRBJ1-1; clone_size: NA; cdr3_length: 13; cdr3_aa: CASSLTEGAEAFF; cdr3_nt: TGTGCCAGCAGCTTAACGGAGGGGGCTGAAGCTTTCTTT
d_call: NA; v_call: TRBV27; j_call: TRBJ2-5; clone_size: once; cdr3_length: 11; cdr3_aa: CASTLRETQYF; cdr3_nt: TGTGCCAGCACCCTGAGGGAGACCCAGTACTTC
d_call: NA; v_call: TRBV21-1; j_call: TRBJ2-1; clone_size: NA; cdr3_length: 16; cdr3_aa: CASSTGTPTPYNEQFF; cdr3_nt: TGTGCCAGCAGCACCGGGACCCCGACTCCCTACAATGAGCAGTTCTTC
d_call: NA; v_call: TRBV15; j_call: TRBJ2-1; clone_size: few; cdr3_length: 17; cdr3_aa: CATSRDFGGLTYNEQFF; cdr3_nt: TGTGCCACCAGCAGAGATTTTGGGGGCCTAACCTACAATGAGCAGTTCTTC
d_call: TRBD2; v_call: TRBV7-2; j_call: TRBJ2-3; clone_size: once; cdr3_length: 14; cdr3_aa: CASSLLAGTDTQYF; cdr3_nt: TGTGCCAGCAGCCTATTAGCGGGAACAGATACGCAGTATTTT
d_call: NA; v_call: TRBV6-1; j_call: TRBJ2-7; clone_size: NA; cdr3_length: 13; cdr3_aa: CASSGPGRGEQYF; cdr3_nt: TGTGCCAGCAGTGGGCCCGGTCGGGGCGAGCAGTACTTC
d_call: NA; v_call: TRBV7-9; j_call: TRBJ2-5; clone_size: NA; cdr3_length: 14; cdr3_aa: CASSTGTAGETQYF; cdr3_nt: TGTGCCAGCAGCACCGGGACGGCGGGAGAGACCCAGTACTTC